The 19 T cell receptor beta chains reported below all come from one sample, sequenced in a study of T cells in Graves' hyperthyroidism and ophthalmopathy. Researchers took RNA transcripts and amplified the TCR beta CDR3 regions from them. The study used the HTBI primer set for a first-round RT-PCR of the TCR CDR3. TCRdb re-called the multiplex PCR reads through MiXCR, storing one row per CDR3 protein. The sample consists of about 420,000 distinct CDR3 sequences, about an eighth of them appearing once. Source material: blood. These receptor sequences come from a woman between 18 and 29 years old with Graves' hyperthyroidism.

This clonotype was seen a handful of times. The chain recombines TRBV27 with TRBJ2-7, with TRBD2 matching 8 bases. Trimming at V came to 3 bases and at J to 2 bases, leaving 9 bases not matched to a gene. Germline V gene sequence: CDR1 MNHEY, CDR2 SMNVEV (reference sequence). The CDR3 has 16 amino acids. The CDR3 region has the DNA TGTGCCAGCAGTTTTTCCGGACTAGCTCTAACCTACGAGCAGTACTTC. It encodes CASSFSGLALTYEQYF.

This clonotype occurred many times. The chain couples TRBV6-1 to TRBJ1-5; D unclear. The germline V gene encodes CDR1 MNHNS and CDR2 SASEGT. Trimming shortened V by 7 bases and J by 0 bases, and 13 bases separated the two germline ends. This CDR3 is built from 15 residues. The CDR3 nucleotides read TGTGCCAGCAAAAAGGCCCTAAATAGCAATCAGCCCCAGCATTTT. This translates into CASKKALNSNQPQHF.

V and J are TRBV18 and TRBJ2-2; 9 nucleotides align to TRBD1. This CDR3 has 16 amino acids. The V segment lost 4 bases and the J segment 3 bases; nucleotides outside the gene matches: 6. CDR1 is KGHSH and CDR2 is LQKENI in the germline V gene. In nucleotides, the CDR3 is TGTGCCAGCTCACTTGCCGGGACAGGGTACACCGGGGAGCTGTTTTTT. It is translated as CASSLAGTGYTGELFF.

This clonotype was counted ten times or more. V usage is TRBV7-8 and J usage is TRBJ2-1; D perhaps matches TRBD2 (5 bases). V lost 11 bases and J 0 bases, leaving 20 bases between the germline ends. Germline V gene lookup returns CDR1 SGHVS and CDR2 FQNEAQ. The CDR3 spans 16 residues. Here the CDR3 reads CAGILEAPSSYNEQFF. The CDR3 bases are TGTGCCGGCATTCTGGAGGCCCCCAGCTCCTACAATGAGCAGTTCTTC.

V gene TRBV9 combines with J gene TRBJ2-6; perhaps TRBD1 as D (6 bases). V was cut by 6 bases and J by 11 bases, with 18 bases left in between. The CDR3 contains 14 residues. CDR1 and CDR2 (germline): SGDLS, YYNGEE. CDR3 in amino acids: CASIKPQGPYVLTF. CDR3 DNA: TGTGCCAGCATAAAACCCCAGGGGCCTTACGTCCTGACTTTC.

This clonotype was detected ten times or more. The rearrangement joins TRBV7-8 to TRBJ2-1; D could derive from TRBD1 or TRBD2 (5 bases each). Germline values: CDR1 SGHVS, CDR2 FQNEAQ. The V and J ends lost 5 bases and 4 bases respectively, with 21 bases between them. The CDR3 loop spans 17 amino acids. Written as DNA, the CDR3 is TGTGCCAGCAGCCAGATGGGGGTTTCCTCGCGGTACAATGAGCAGTTCTTC. Its translation is CASSQMGVSSRYNEQFF.

With regard to this clonotype: Germline is not matched at one junction end, which may reflect a read error. The rearrangement joins TRBV25-1 to TRBJ2-1, with 9 positions matching TRBD2. In germline, CDR1 is MGHDK, CDR2 SYGVNS. This CDR3 spans 16 amino acids. The CDR3 DNA is TGCGCCAGCAGCAACCCGCTAGCGGGATCCTACAATGAGCAGTTCTTC. It translates to CASSNPLAGSYNEQFF.

This clonotype came up many times. The chain has TRBV11-1 and TRBJ2-7; D remains unclear. Per germline, CDR1 SGHAT and CDR2 FQDESV (reference sequence). CDR3 length: 13 residues. Trimming removed 0 bases from V and 3 bases from J, with 6 bases in between. DNA for the CDR3: TGTGCCAGCAGCTTAGCACAAGTCTACGAGCAGTACTTC. Protein: CASSLAQVYEQYF.

At least ten counts were recorded for this clonotype. J is TRBJ2-5 and V is TRBV19, with 9 bases lining up with TRBD2. V lost 7 bases to trimming and J lost 4 bases; unmatched junction nucleotides: 4. The CDR3 spans 13 residues. The germline CDR1 and CDR2 sequences are LNHDA and SQIVND (reference sequence). CDR3: CASTKLAGETQYF. As DNA, the CDR3 is TGTGCCAGTACCAAACTAGCGGGAGAGACCCAGTACTTC.

In its sample, this clonotype was seen many times. The chain uses TRBV5-1 and TRBJ2-7, with a weak D call TRBD2 (5 bases). Germline assignment: CDR1 SGHRS and CDR2 YFSETQ. The length of the CDR3 is 14 residues. V dropped 2 bases and J dropped 1 base, with 10 bases sitting between them. CDR3 sequence: CASSLVRGSYEQYF. CDR3 sequence (DNA): TGCGCCAGCAGCTTAGTCCGGGGTTCCTACGAGCAGTACTTC.

This clonotype was recorded at least ten times. The chain recombines TRBV29-1 with TRBJ2-5; the D gene is possibly TRBD1 (5 bases). The CDR3 has 12 amino acids. Trimming left V 3 bases short and J 2 bases short, with 7 bases between. Germline CDR1 SQVTM, CDR2 ANQGSEA. CDR3 in amino acids: CSVDWTQETQYF. DNA of the CDR3: TGCAGCGTTGACTGGACACAAGAGACCCAGTACTTC.

This clonotype was counted between two and nine times. This chain uses TRBV4-1 with TRBJ1-2; 8 bases map to TRBD1. Germline V gene sequence: CDR1 MGHRA, CDR2 YSYEKL. This CDR3 is 15 amino acids long. Trimming removed 0 bases from V and 8 bases from J; junction bases left unmatched: 8. CDR3 DNA sequence: TGCGCCAGCAGCCAAGATTTGGACAGGGTTCGAGGCTACACCTTC. Amino acids: CASSQDLDRVRGYTF.

This clonotype was found a few times. This chain uses TRBV25-1 with TRBJ1-1; the D gene is possibly TRBD1 (5 bases). The CDR3 runs 10 residues. From germline, CDR1 is MGHDK and CDR2 SYGVNS. V lost 8 bases and J lost 4, with 5 bases in between. The DNA of the CDR3 is TGTGCCAGCGGGGGCACTGAAGCTTTCTTT. It codes for CASGGTEAFF.

CDR3 sequence: CASRDTGTGQPQHF. The DNA for the CDR3 is TGTGCCAGCAGAGATACCGGGACGGGTCAGCCCCAGCATTTT. The chain carries TRBV7-9 and TRBJ1-5; D perhaps matches TRBD1 (5 bases). Germline assignment: CDR1 SEHNR and CDR2 FQNEAQ (reference sequence). V lost 6 bases to trimming and J lost 6 bases, with 15 bases between them. The CDR3 sequence is 14 residues long.

Only a few counts were recorded for this clonotype. CDR3 in amino acids: CSIGLAATGELFF. Written as DNA, the CDR3 is TGCAGTATCGGACTAGCGGCGACCGGGGAGCTGTTTTTT. The chain carries TRBV20-1 and TRBJ2-2; 10 nucleotides match TRBD2. This CDR3 region has 13 residues. In germline, CDR1 is DFQATT, CDR2 SNEGSKA (reference sequence). J gave up 5 bases and V 8 bases, and 5 bases lay outside the gene matches.

This clonotype was observed at least ten times. The chain combines TRBV28 with TRBJ2-3, with 7 bases that match TRBD1. The CDR3 totals 16 residues. The V and J ends lost 2 bases and 8 bases, in that order; junction bases with no gene match: 13. Germline-derived CDR1 and CDR2 are MDHEN and SYDVKM. The CDR3 protein is CASSLGRGIASGTQYF. As DNA, the CDR3 is TGTGCCAGCAGTTTAGGCAGGGGGATCGCAAGTGGTACGCAGTATTTT.

The CDR3 spells CASSGGQRGELFF. The CDR3 nucleotides are TGCGCCAGCAGTGGGGGACAAAGGGGGGAGCTGTTTTTT. The chain joins TRBV10-1 to TRBJ2-2, with D perhaps TRBD1 (6 bases). Per germline, CDR1 WNHNN and CDR2 SYGVQD (reference sequence). V dropped 4 bases and J dropped 8 bases, with 11 bases sitting between them. The CDR3 spans 13 residues.

This clonotype came up a few times. V usage is TRBV4-1 and J usage is TRBJ1-5; 8 bases agree with TRBD1. The CDR3 totals 15 residues. Germline CDR1 reads MGHRA; CDR2 reads YSYEKL. With 1 base clipped from V and 4 bases from J, the junction kept 3 bases outside the gene matches. DNA of the CDR3: TGCGCCAGCAGCCAAGGTCAGGGGGCAAATCAGCCCCAGCATTTT. Protein: CASSQGQGANQPQHF.

The V gene is TRBV19, the J gene TRBJ2-1; D may be TRBD2 (5 bases). The CDR3 has 15 amino acids. Trimming pared 2 bases from V and 2 bases from J, leaving 10 bases between. Germline V CDR1 and CDR2: LNHDA, SQIVND (reference sequence). The CDR3 DNA reads as TGTGCCAGTAGTATAAGCGGTCTAGCCTACAATGAGCAGTTCTTC. This encodes CASSISGLAYNEQFF.